Following are 26 T cell receptor beta chains from one sample sequenced in a study of Tregs in tolerant kidney transplant recipients (dated by TCRdb to between 2017 and 2020). Library creation used the immunoSEQ multiplex PCR assay. TCRdb obtained this table from immuneACCESS and retained in-frame rearrangements with V and J assigned. These tables miss some clones; where compared with another copy, unresolved V genes account for less than half of the shortfall, and the remainder is unexplained. A total of 75,000 to 100,000 clones appear in this sample, around 94% of them only once. Together, the top ten hold roughly 5% of the sample. The specimen sequenced was CD8+ T cells from blood. Receptors originate from a human donor in good health.

This rearrangement joins TRBV4-1 to TRBJ2-1; D not certain. V shed 1 base and J shed 4 bases, with 11 bases lying between them. This CDR3 spans 15 amino acids. Germline loops: CDR1 MGHRA, CDR2 YSYEKL. The CDR3 bases are TGCGCCAGCAGCCAAGGCCTTACCCTTTACAATGAGCAGTTCTTC. Translating it yields CASSQGLTLYNEQFF.

The J gene is TRBJ1-5, the V gene TRBV5-4; D uncertain. Germline loops: CDR1 SGHNT, CDR2 YYREEE (reference sequence). This CDR3 contains 15 residues. Trimming shortened V by 3 bases and J by 2 bases, and 12 bases separated the two germline ends. As DNA, the CDR3 is TGTGCCAGCAGCTCCGGACCTAATGGCAATCAGCCCCAGCATTTT. It encodes CASSSGPNGNQPQHF.

The V gene is TRBV7-9, the J gene TRBJ2-7, with D hard to call. This CDR3 region has 12 residues. Trimming left V 4 bases short and J 3 bases short, with 7 bases between. CDR1 SEHNR and CDR2 FQNEAQ come from the germline V gene (reference sequence). This chain's CDR3 is CASSSVVYEQYF. The CDR3 DNA follows: TGTGCCAGCAGCTCTGTAGTCTACGAGCAGTACTTC.

The V call is TRBV15, the J call TRBJ2-5; D gene uncertain. The CDR3 covers 13 residues. Per germline, CDR1 LNHNV and CDR2 YYDKDF (reference sequence). V lost 6 bases, J lost 2 bases, and 10 bases lay in between. The CDR3 region is CATRTQNQETQYF. The CDR3 bases are TGTGCCACCAGGACACAGAATCAAGAGACCCAGTACTTC.

The count of this clone is one. This chain connects TRBV27 to TRBJ2-1; D remains unclear. This CDR3 has 13 residues. Per germline, CDR1 MNHEY and CDR2 SMNVEV (reference sequence). V dropped 4 bases and J dropped 6 bases, with 10 bases sitting between them. CDR3 nucleotide sequence: TGTGCCAGCAGTTCCAGAAGCGTCAATGAGCAGTTCTTC. This sequence encodes CASSSRSVNEQFF.

The J gene is TRBJ1-1, the V gene TRBV6-5, with TRBD1 as a possible D gene (5 bases). V was cut by 7 bases and J by 0 bases, with 12 bases left in between. The germline V gene has CDR1 MNHEY and CDR2 SVGAGI. The CDR3 has 14 residues. CDR3 loop: CASTHGTLNTEAFF. CDR3 DNA: TGTGCCAGCACTCACGGGACCTTGAACACTGAAGCTTTCTTT.

The genes are TRBV6-6 and TRBJ1-1; the D gene is possibly TRBD1 (6 bases). CDR3 length: 15 residues. Between the trimmed V and J ends, which lost 0 bases and 1 base, there was a span of 9 bases. Germline CDR1 MNHNY, CDR2 SVGAGI (reference sequence). In DNA, the CDR3 is TGTGCCAGCAGTTACTCGAGGACAGCGAACACTGAAGCTTTCTTT. Amino acids: CASSYSRTANTEAFF.

This chain links TRBV6-5 with TRBJ2-1, with D perhaps TRBD1 (6 bases). In germline, CDR1 is MNHEY, CDR2 SVGAGI. This CDR3 is built from 15 residues. Trimming removed 8 bases at V and 0 bases at J, with 14 bases between. CDR3 loop: CASGKGHISYNEQFF. The CDR3 coding sequence is TGTGCCAGCGGAAAGGGACATATCTCCTACAATGAGCAGTTCTTC.

The chain is built from TRBV27 and TRBJ1-5; weak D call: TRBD1 (5 bases). Trimming stripped 3 bases from V and 3 bases from J, with 9 bases between. CDR1 MNHEY and CDR2 SMNVEV come from the germline V gene (reference sequence). The CDR3 length is 14 residues. DNA of the CDR3: TGTGCCAGCAGTTTTGGGGGTGACAATCAGCCCCAGCATTTT. Translation: CASSFGGDNQPQHF.

The J gene is TRBJ1-3, the V gene TRBV29-1; TRBD1 is a possible D gene (5 bases). V was shortened by 7 bases and J by 2 bases, with 18 bases between the two germline ends. The CDR3 extends over 15 amino acids. Germline V CDR1 and CDR2: SQVTM, ANQGSEA. DNA of the CDR3: TGCAGCGCCGGGGGGGGTAGACTCCCTGGAAACACCATATATTTT. Protein product: CSAGGGRLPGNTIYF.

The chain has TRBV4-1 and TRBJ2-7; 7 nucleotides align to TRBD1. Germline V lookup: CDR1 MGHRA, CDR2 YSYEKL. J was trimmed by 2 bases and V by 6 bases; bases with no gene match: 7. The CDR3 is 14 residues long. In DNA form, the CDR3 reads TGCGCCAGCAGTCGAGGGACAGCAGCCTACGAGCAGTACTTC. Protein product: CASSRGTAAYEQYF.

The CDR3 loop is CSVEAVGTSVRNEQFF. Here the CDR3 DNA reads TGCAGCGTTGAAGCCGTCGGGACTAGCGTCCGCAATGAGCAGTTCTTC. V usage is TRBV29-1 and J usage is TRBJ2-1; TRBD2 matches 10 bases. Germline V gene sequence: CDR1 SQVTM, CDR2 ANQGSEA. The CDR3 is 16 amino acids. With V trimmed by 1 base and J by 6 bases, 9 bases remained unmatched.

The chain uses TRBV7-9 and TRBJ1-1; D uncertain. The CDR3 covers 12 residues. Germline V gene sequence: CDR1 SEHNR, CDR2 FQNEAQ (reference sequence). The V and J ends lost 5 bases and 7 bases respectively, with 11 bases between them. The CDR3 loop is CASSPGRLEAFF. CDR3 DNA: TGTGCCAGCAGCCCCGGACGGCTTGAAGCTTTCTTT.

The rearrangement links TRBV2 to TRBJ1-1; a weak D match, TRBD1 (5 bases). V lost 7 bases and J 3 bases, leaving 9 bases between the germline ends. Germline-derived CDR1 and CDR2 are SNHLY and FYNNEI. The CDR3 runs 12 residues. The CDR3: CASTWGDTEAFF. The DNA for the CDR3 is TGTGCCAGCACCTGGGGGGACACTGAAGCTTTCTTT.

The chain links TRBV5-1 to TRBJ2-1; D gene ambiguous. The germline V gene has CDR1 SGHRS and CDR2 YFSETQ. The CDR3 extends over 11 amino acids. Trimming removed 4 bases from V and 9 bases from J, with 8 bases in between. CDR3 amino acids: CASSLISEQFF. CDR3 sequence (DNA): TGCGCCAGCAGCCTAATTTCTGAGCAGTTCTTC.

The chain combines TRBV30 with TRBJ2-3; D gene ambiguous. In germline, CDR1 is GTSNPN, CDR2 SVGIG (reference sequence). The CDR3 contains 17 residues. V was pared by 2 bases and J by 3 bases, with 21 bases between. In DNA, the CDR3 is TGTGCCTGGAGTCCCAAGAATACCGGTACCTTGACAGATACGCAGTATTTT. This codes for CAWSPKNTGTLTDTQYF.

The chain has TRBV10-1 and TRBJ1-1; D unresolved. This CDR3 is 15 amino acids long. Trimming took off 3 bases at V and 4 bases at J, with 15 bases between the two ends. CDR1 is WNHNN, CDR2 SYGVQD, per germline (reference sequence). CDR3 protein: CASSEFAWGGTEAFF. The CDR3 DNA reads TGCGCCAGCAGTGAATTCGCGTGGGGTGGCACTGAAGCTTTCTTT.

This sequence joins TRBV6-1 and TRBJ2-3; 12 bases are a match to TRBD2. The CDR3 sequence is 19 residues long. V shed 3 bases, J shed 2 bases, and the junction held 12 bases outside the gene matches. Germline V CDR1 and CDR2: MNHNS, SASEGT. CDR3: CASSEFPGLAGRYTDTQYF. Here the CDR3 DNA reads TGTGCCAGCAGTGAGTTCCCCGGACTAGCGGGGCGTTACACAGATACGCAGTATTTT.

The chain is built from TRBV12-5 and TRBJ2-1; D tentatively reads TRBD1 or TRBD2 (6 bases each). The length of the CDR3 is 14 residues. V was pared by 6 bases and J by 9 bases, with 18 bases between. CDR1 is LGHNT, CDR2 FRNRAP, per germline. This CDR3 is CASGSGGRLGEQFF. The CDR3 DNA is TGTGCTAGTGGGAGTGGGGGGCGCTTAGGTGAGCAGTTCTTC.

A word on this clone: One end of the junction is discordant with germline, which a read error may explain. This chain uses TRBV30 with TRBJ2-2; D is perhaps TRBD2 (5 bases). CDR1 and CDR2 (germline): GTSNPN, SVGIG (reference sequence). The length of the CDR3 is 15 residues. CDR3 nucleotide sequence: TGTGCCTGGAGTCGTGACGGGGTCGAACACCGGGGAGCTGTTTTT. Protein: CAWSRDGVEHRGAVF.

The sample holds a few counts of this clone. The V call is TRBV6-1, the J call TRBJ2-7, with 8 bases fitting TRBD1. The CDR3 loop spans 14 amino acids. Trimming removed 5 bases from V and 3 bases from J; junction bases left unmatched: 6. The germline V gene has CDR1 MNHNS and CDR2 SASEGT. The DNA of the CDR3 is TGTGCCAGCAGTACTCGACAGGGGTACTACGAGCAGTACTTC. Protein sequence: CASSTRQGYYEQYF.

The chain employs TRBV11-3 and TRBJ2-5, with 8 bases matching TRBD2. There are 13 residues in the CDR3. CDR1 and CDR2 (germline): SGHNT, YENEEA. Losses at the gene ends were 5 bases for V and 9 bases for J; bases not matched to a gene: 8. The CDR3 loop reads CASSPGTGGPQYF. In nucleotides, the CDR3 is TGTGCCAGCAGCCCCGGGACGGGAGGGCCCCAGTACTTC.

The V and J genes are TRBV30 and TRBJ2-3; TRBD2 aligns across 10 bases. From germline, CDR1 is GTSNPN and CDR2 SVGIG (reference sequence). The CDR3 has 16 residues. V was pared by 2 bases and J by 5 bases, with 10 bases of the junction left unmatched. DNA of the CDR3: TGTGCCTGGAGTCTAAGCGGGGGGGCCGGATTAGATACGCAGTATTTT. Its translation: CAWSLSGGAGLDTQYF.

Comments on this clone: The germline gene is not matched at one end of the junction; a read error may be the cause. V gene TRBV13 combines with J gene TRBJ2-7, with D possibly TRBD1 on 6 matching bases. The length of the CDR3 is 14 residues. The germline CDR1 and CDR2 sequences are PRHDT and FYEKMQ (reference sequence). CDR3 coding DNA: TGTGCCGGCAGCACCCGGACAGATACCTACGAGCAGTACTTC. It is translated as CAGSTRTDTYEQYF.

The chain joins TRBV11-1 to TRBJ2-7; 8 bases align to TRBD2. Germline V gene sequence: CDR1 SGHAT, CDR2 FQDESV (reference sequence). V lost 5 bases to trimming and J lost 2 bases; unmatched junction nucleotides: 5. The CDR3 runs to 14 residues. The CDR3 DNA follows: TGTGCCAGCAGCACTACTAGCGGTCCCTACGAGCAGTACTTC. Amino acids: CASSTTSGPYEQYF.

The chain employs TRBV9 and TRBJ1-2; possible D gene TRBD1, 5 bases. V was shortened by 2 bases and J by 4 bases, with 9 bases between the two germline ends. The V gene's germline CDR1 is SGDLS and CDR2 YYNGEE. This CDR3 is 13 amino acids long. The CDR3 is CASSVGGPYGYTF. DNA of the CDR3: TGTGCCAGCAGCGTGGGGGGACCCTATGGCTACACCTTC.